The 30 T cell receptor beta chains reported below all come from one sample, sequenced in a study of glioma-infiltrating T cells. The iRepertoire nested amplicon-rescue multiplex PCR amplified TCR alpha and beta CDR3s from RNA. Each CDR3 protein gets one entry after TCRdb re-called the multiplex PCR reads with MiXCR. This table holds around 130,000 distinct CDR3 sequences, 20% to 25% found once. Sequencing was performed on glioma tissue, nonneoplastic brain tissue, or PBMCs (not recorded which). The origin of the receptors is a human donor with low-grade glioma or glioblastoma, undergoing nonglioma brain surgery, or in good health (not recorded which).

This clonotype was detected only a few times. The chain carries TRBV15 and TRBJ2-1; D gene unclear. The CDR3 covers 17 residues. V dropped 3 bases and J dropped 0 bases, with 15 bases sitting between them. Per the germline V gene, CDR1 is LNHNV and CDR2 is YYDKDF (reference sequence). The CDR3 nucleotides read TGTGCCACCAGCAGGGGCGGCAGCATTAGCTCCTACAATGAGCAGTTCTTC. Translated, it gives CATSRGGSISSYNEQFF.

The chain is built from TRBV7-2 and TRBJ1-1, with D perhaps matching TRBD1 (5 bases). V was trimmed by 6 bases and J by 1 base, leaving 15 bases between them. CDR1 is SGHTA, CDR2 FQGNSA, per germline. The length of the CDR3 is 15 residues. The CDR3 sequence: CASRRGDRTNTEAFF. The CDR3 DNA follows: TGTGCCAGCAGAAGAGGGGACCGGACGAACACTGAAGCTTTCTTT.

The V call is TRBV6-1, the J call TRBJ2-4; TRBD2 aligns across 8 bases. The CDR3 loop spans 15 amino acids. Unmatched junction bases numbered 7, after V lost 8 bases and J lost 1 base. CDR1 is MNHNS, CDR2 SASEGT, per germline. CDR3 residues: CASFAGGRAKNIQYF. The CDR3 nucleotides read TGTGCCAGCTTCGCGGGAGGACGGGCCAAAAACATTCAGTACTTC.

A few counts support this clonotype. The CDR3 DNA follows: TGTGCCAGCAGCGTGGGTCCCGCAGATACGCAGTATTTT. Translating it yields CASSVGPADTQYF. The J gene is TRBJ2-3, the V gene TRBV7-6, with no clear D. Trimming removed 5 bases at V and 4 bases at J, with 10 bases between. This CDR3 spans 13 amino acids. Per germline, CDR1 SGHVS and CDR2 FNYEAQ.

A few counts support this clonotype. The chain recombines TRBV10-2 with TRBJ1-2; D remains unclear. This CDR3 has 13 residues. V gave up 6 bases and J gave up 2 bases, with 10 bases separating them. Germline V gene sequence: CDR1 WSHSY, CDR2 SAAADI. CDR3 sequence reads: CASSQQNNYGYTF. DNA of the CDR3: TGCGCCAGCAGCCAGCAGAACAACTATGGCTACACCTTC.

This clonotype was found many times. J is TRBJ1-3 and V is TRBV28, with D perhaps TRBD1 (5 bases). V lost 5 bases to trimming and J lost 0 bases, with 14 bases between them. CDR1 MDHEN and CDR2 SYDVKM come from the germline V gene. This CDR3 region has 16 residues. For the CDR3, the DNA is TGTGCCAGCAGTCCCAGGGCCCCCAGCTCTGGAAACACCATATATTTT. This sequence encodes CASSPRAPSSGNTIYF.

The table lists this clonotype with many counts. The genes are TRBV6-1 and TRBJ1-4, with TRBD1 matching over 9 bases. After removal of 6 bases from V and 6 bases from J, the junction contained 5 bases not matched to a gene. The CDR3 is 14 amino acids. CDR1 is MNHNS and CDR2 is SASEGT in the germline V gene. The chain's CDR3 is CASRETGGDEKLFF. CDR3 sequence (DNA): TGTGCCAGCAGGGAGACAGGGGGAGATGAAAAACTGTTTTTT.

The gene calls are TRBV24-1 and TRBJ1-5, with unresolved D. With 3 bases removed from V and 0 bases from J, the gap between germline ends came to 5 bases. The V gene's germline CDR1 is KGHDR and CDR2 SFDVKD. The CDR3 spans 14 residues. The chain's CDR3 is CATSDVYSNQPQHF. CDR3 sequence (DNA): TGTGCCACCAGTGATGTATATAGCAATCAGCCCCAGCATTTT.

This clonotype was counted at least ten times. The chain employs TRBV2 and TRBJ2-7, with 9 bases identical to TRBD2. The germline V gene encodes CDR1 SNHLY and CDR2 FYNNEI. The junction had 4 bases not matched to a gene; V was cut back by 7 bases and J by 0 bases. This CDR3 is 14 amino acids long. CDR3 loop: CASKASGDSYEQYV. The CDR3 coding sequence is TGTGCCAGCAAGGCTAGCGGGGACTCCTACGAGCAGTACGTC.

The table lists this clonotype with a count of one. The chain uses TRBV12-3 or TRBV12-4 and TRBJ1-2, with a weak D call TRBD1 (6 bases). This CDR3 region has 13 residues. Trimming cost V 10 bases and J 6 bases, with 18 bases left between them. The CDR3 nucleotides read TGTGCCACAAACAGGGTCGAGAGCCATGGCTACACCTTC. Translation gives CATNRVESHGYTF.

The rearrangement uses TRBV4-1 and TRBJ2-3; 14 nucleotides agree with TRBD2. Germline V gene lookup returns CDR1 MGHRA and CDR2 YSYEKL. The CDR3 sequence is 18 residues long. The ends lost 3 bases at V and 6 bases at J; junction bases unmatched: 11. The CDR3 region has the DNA TGCGCCAGCAGCCAGGGAGGACTAGCGGGGGGCGGCAGGGATACGCAGTATTTT. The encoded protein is CASSQGGLAGGGRDTQYF.

CDR3 sequence (DNA): TGTGCCAGTAGTGATTTGGGGGTTGGCACTGAAGCTTTCTTT. It codes for CASSDLGVGTEAFF. V and J are TRBV19 and TRBJ1-1; D might be TRBD1 (5 bases). CDR3 length: 14 residues. V dropped 5 bases and J dropped 4 bases, with 14 bases sitting between them. CDR1 is LNHDA, CDR2 SQIVND, per germline (reference sequence).

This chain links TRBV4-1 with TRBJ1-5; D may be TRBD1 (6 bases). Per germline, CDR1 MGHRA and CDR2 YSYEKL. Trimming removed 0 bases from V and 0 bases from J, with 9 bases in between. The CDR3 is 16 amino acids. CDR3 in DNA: TGCGCCAGCAGCCAAGAGGGACATGGTAGCAATCAGCCCCAGCATTTT. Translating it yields CASSQEGHGSNQPQHF.

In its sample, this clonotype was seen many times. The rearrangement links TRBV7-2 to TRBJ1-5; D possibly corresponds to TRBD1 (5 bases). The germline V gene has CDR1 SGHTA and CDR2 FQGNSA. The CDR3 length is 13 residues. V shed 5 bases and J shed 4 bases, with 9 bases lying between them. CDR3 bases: TGTGCCAGCAGCCCCCAGGGTAATCAGCCCCAGCATTTT. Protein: CASSPQGNQPQHF.

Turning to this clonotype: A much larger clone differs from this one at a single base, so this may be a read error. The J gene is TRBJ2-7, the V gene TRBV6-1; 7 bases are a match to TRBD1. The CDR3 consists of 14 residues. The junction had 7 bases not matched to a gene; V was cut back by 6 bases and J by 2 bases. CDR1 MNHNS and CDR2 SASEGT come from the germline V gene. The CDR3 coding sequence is TGTGCCAGCAGCACTCGACAGGGACCCTACGAGCAGTACGTC. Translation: CASSTRQGPYEQYV.

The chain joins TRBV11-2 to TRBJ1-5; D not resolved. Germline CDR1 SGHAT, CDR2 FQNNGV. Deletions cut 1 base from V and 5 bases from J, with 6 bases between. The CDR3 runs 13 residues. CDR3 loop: CASSLVGYQPQHF. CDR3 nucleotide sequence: TGTGCCAGCAGCTTAGTAGGGTATCAGCCCCAGCATTTT. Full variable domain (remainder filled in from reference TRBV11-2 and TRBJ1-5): EAGVAQSPRYKIIEKRQSVAFWCNPISGHATLYWYQQILGQGPKLLIQFQNNGVVDDSQLPKDRFSAERLKGVDSTLKIQPAKLEDSAVYLCASSLVGYQPQHFGDGTRLSIL.

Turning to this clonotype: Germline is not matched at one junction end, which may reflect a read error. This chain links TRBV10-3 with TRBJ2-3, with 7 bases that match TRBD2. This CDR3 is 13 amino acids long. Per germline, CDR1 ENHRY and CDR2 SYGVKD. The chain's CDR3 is CAVSRGDTDTQYF. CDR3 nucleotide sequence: TGTGCCGTCAGCCGGGGGGACACAGATACGCAGTATTTT.

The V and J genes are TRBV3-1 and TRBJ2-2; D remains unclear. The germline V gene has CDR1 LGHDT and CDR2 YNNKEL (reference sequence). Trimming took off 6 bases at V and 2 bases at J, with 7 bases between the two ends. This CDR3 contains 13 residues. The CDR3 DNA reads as TGTGCCAGCAGATCGCACAACACCGGGGAGCTGTTTTTT. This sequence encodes CASRSHNTGELFF.

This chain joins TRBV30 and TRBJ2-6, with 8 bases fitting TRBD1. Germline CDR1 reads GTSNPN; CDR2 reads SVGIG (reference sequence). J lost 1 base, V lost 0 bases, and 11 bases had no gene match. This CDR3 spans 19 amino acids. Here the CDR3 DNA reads TGTGCCTGGAGTGTAAGCAGGGGGCTCGGGCCGTCTGGGGCCAACGTCCTGACTTTC. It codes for CAWSVSRGLGPSGANVLTF.

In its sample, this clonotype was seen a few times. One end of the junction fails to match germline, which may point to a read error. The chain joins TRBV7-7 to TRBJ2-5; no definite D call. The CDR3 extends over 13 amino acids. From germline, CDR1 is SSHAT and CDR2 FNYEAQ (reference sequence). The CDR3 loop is CASSLARRETQYF. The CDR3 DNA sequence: TGTGCTAGCAGCTTAGCCCGCAGAGAGACCCAGTACTTC. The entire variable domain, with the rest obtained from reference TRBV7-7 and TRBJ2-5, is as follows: GAGVSQSPRYKVTKRGQDVTLRCDPISSHATLYWYQQALGQGPEFLTYFNYEAQPDKSGLPSDRFSAERPEGSISTLTIQRTEQRDSAMYRCASSLARRETQYFGPGTRLLVL.

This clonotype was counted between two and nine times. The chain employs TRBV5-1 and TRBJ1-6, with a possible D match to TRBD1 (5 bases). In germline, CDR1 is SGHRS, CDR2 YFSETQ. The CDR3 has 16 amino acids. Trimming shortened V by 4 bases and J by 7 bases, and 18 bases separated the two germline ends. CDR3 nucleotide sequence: TGCGCCAGCAGCAGGTCGGGGGTTAGTGGAAATTCACCCCTCCACTTT. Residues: CASSRSGVSGNSPLHF.

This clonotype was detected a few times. The CDR3 protein is CASSALQGAAFF. CDR3 DNA: TGTGCCAGCAGCGCCTTACAGGGGGCTGCTTTCTTT. V gene TRBV7-2 combines with J gene TRBJ1-1; 9 bases fit TRBD1. The CDR3 sequence is 12 residues long. In germline, CDR1 is SGHTA, CDR2 FQGNSA. Trimming took 5 bases from V and 11 from J; bases not matched to a gene: 6. The full variable domain, completed using reference TRBV7-2 and TRBJ1-1, is GAGVSQSPSNKVTEKGKDVELRCDPISGHTALYWYRQSLGQGLEFLIYFQGNSAPDKSGLPSDRFSAERTGGSVSTLTIQRTQQEDSAVYLCASSALQGAAFFGQGTRLTVV.

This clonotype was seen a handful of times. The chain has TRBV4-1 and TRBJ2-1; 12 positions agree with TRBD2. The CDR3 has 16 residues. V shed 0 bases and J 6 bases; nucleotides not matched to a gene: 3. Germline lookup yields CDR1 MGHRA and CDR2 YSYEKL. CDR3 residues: CASSQDRLAGANEQFF. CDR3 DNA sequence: TGCGCCAGCAGCCAAGATCGACTAGCGGGGGCCAATGAGCAGTTCTTC.

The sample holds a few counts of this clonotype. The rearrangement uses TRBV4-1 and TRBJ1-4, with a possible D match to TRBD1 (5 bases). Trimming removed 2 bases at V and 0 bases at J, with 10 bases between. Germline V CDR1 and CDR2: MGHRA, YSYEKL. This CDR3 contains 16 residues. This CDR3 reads CASSQTTGATNEKLFF. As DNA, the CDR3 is TGCGCCAGCAGCCAAACCACGGGGGCAACTAATGAAAAACTGTTTTTT.

The CDR3 DNA follows: TGTGCCAGCTCACCTCGCCCAGCGGCGCTGTCGAACACCGGGGAGCTGTTTTTT. It codes for CASSPRPAALSNTGELFF. V usage is TRBV18 and J usage is TRBJ2-2, with D perhaps matching TRBD2 (5 bases). Germline CDR1 KGHSH, CDR2 LQKENI. V lost 3 bases to trimming and J lost 0 bases, with 17 bases between them. The CDR3 is made up of 18 amino acids. Full variable domain (remainder filled in from reference TRBV18 and TRBJ2-2): NAGVMQNPRHLVRRRGQEARLRCSPMKGHSHVYWYRQLPEEGLKFMVYLQKENIIDESGMPKERFSAEFPKEGPSILRIQQVVRGDSAAYFCASSPRPAALSNTGELFFGEGSRLTVL.

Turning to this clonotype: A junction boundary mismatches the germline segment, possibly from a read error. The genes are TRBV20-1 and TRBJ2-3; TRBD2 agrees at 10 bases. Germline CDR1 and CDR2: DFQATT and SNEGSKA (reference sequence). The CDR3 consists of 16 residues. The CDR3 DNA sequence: TGCAGTGCTAGTGCCCCCATAGCGGGGGGAACAGATGCGCAGTATTTT. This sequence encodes CSASAPIAGGTDAQYF.

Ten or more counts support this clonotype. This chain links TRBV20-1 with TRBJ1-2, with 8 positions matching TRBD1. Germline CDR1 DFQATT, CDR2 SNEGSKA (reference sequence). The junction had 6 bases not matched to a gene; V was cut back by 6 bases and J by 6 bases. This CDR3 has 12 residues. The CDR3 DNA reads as TGCAGTGCCTTGGACAGGGACCATGGCTACACCTTC. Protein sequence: CSALDRDHGYTF.

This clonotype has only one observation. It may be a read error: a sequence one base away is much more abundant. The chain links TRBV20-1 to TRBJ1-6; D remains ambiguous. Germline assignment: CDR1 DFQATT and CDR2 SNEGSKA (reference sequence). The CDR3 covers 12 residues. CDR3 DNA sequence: TGCAGTGTAAGCGGGCTCAATTCACCCCTCCAATTT. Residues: CSVSGLNSPLQF.

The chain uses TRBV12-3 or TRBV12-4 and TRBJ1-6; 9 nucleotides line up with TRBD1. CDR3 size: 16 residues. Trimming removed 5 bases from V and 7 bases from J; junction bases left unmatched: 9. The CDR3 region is CASSGDRGTRNSPLHF. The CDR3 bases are TGTGCCAGCAGTGGCGACAGGGGGACTCGGAATTCACCCCTCCACTTT.

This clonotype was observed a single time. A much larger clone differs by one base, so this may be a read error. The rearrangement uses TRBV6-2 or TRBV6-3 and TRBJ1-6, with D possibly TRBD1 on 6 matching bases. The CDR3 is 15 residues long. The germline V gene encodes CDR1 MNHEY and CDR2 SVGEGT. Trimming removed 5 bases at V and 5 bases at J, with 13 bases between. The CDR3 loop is CASSRDMSDNSPLHF. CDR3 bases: TGTGCCAGCAGTCGGGACATGTCAGATAATTCACCCCTCCACTTT.